A selection of T cell receptor beta chains follows, all from one sample in a study of human T cells and chemical hapten exposure. TCRdb re-analysed the RACE reads in MiXCR, keeping a single row per CDR3 protein. This sample has 180,000 or so distinct CDR3 sequences, with 30% found just once. This specimen consisted of whole blood, obtained in connection with sensitization to the hapten diphenylcyclopropenone (DPC). The receptors stem from a woman aged 25-40 years with alopecia areata. Some clones in this sample may be carry-over from other donors' samples. Both conserved end residues are part of each CDR3. The order of the fields is V gene, clone size, J gene, D gene, CDR3 protein, CDR3 DNA. A D gene is named only where the DNA matches it firmly. Clone sizes are given selectively: once, few, many, or a class where the clone is expanded.

>TRBV6-5|few|TRBJ1-1|.
CASSSSPNLNAFF
TGTGCCAGCAGTTCCTCCCCAAACCTGAACGCTTTCTTT
>TRBV5-1|once|TRBJ2-2|.
CASSSQSGELFF
TGCGCCAGCAGCTCCCAGTCCGGGGAGCTGTTTTTT
>TRBV6-5|few|TRBJ1-1|.
CASRLYGTDTMNTEAFF
TGTGCCAGCAGATTATACGGGACGGATACTATGAACACTGAAGCTTTCTTT
>TRBV20-1|.|TRBJ2-7|.
CSARDSSGRTAYEQYF
TGCAGTGCTAGAGATAGTTCCGGGAGAACTGCCTACGAGCAGTACTTC
>TRBV6-5|many|TRBJ2-7|.
CASSYRLDGAREQYF
TGTGCCAGCAGTTACCGATTAGATGGGGCCAGGGAGCAGTACTTC
>TRBV28|.|TRBJ2-7|.
CASSTPGLFVPEQYF
TGTGCCAGCAGTACCCCGGGCCTCTTCGTCCCCGAGCAGTACTTC
>TRBV2|few|TRBJ2-4|TRBD1
CASHLDTGGNGIQYF
TGTGCCAGCCATCTTGATACAGGGGGCAATGGCATTCAGTACTTC
>TRBV12-5|.|TRBJ1-2|.
CASGLLPSGGSGYTF
TGTGCTAGTGGTTTGCTACCGAGTGGGGGCTCTGGCTACACCTTC
>TRBV20-1|few|TRBJ1-6|.
CSAARQTNSPLHF
TGCAGTGCAGCCAGACAGACGAATTCACCCCTCCACTTT
>TRBV2|many|TRBJ1-3|.
CASSDRRDGNTIYF
TGTGCCAGCAGTGATCGTAGGGACGGAAACACCATATATTTT
>TRBV7-2|.|TRBJ1-4|.
CASSPDYTTNEKLFF
TGTGCCAGCAGCCCAGACTACACAACTAATGAAAAACTGTTTTTT
>TRBV5-1|few|TRBJ2-2|.
CASRALRVGTGELFF
TGCGCCAGCCGAGCCCTCAGGGTTGGTACCGGGGAGCTGTTTTTT
>TRBV10-2|.|TRBJ1-5|.
CASGESNQPQHF
TGCGCCAGTGGAGAGAGCAATCAGCCCCAGCATTTT
>TRBV10-3|.|TRBJ1-2|.
CAISESTSNYGYTF
TGTGCCATCAGTGAGTCGACGTCGAACTATGGCTACACCTTC
>TRBV28|few|TRBJ1-5|.
CASRTQGNNQPQHF
TGTGCCAGCAGGACCCAGGGGAACAATCAGCCCCAGCATTTT
>TRBV24-1|few|TRBJ2-4|.
CATSEPTENIQYF
TGTGCCACCAGTGAGCCGACAGAAAACATTCAGTACTTC
>TRBV5-1|.|TRBJ1-5|TRBD1
CASSSSPGGRVQQHF
TGCGCCAGCAGCTCGTCGCCAGGGGGAAGGGTACAACAGCATTTT
>TRBV7-2|.|TRBJ2-7|.
CASSFGNEQYF
TGTGCCAGCAGCTTTGGTAACGAGCAGTACTTC
>TRBV20-1|.|TRBJ1-5|.
CSALDPYQPQHF
TGCAGTGCGCTGGACCCGTATCAGCCCCAGCATTTT
>TRBV4-1|.|TRBJ2-3|TRBD1
CASSQEGGVGTDTQYF
TGCGCCAGCAGCCAAGAAGGGGGCGTTGGCACAGATACGCAGTATTTT
>TRBV6-2/TRBV6-3|.|TRBJ1-2|.
CASSDRPYGYTF
TGTGCCAGCAGTGACCGACCCTATGGCTACACCTTC
>TRBV29-1|.|TRBJ1-1|.
CSVGPGWTEAFF
TGCAGCGTTGGCCCAGGGTGGACTGAAGCTTTCTTT
>TRBV5-1|.|TRBJ1-5|.
CASSLSGTDQPQHF
TGCGCCAGCAGCTTAAGTGGGACGGATCAGCCCCAGCATTTT
>TRBV13|.|TRBJ2-5|.
CASSLGTWNRAPYF
TGTGCCAGCAGCTTAGGAACCTGGAACAGGGCCCCGTACTTC
>TRBV7-2|.|TRBJ2-6|.
CASSQRSHPRGANVLTF
TGTGCCAGCAGCCAACGTTCCCACCCTCGAGGGGCCAACGTCCTGACTTTC
>TRBV11-2|.|TRBJ2-2|TRBD1
CASSFNRGSNTGELFF
TGTGCCAGCAGCTTCAACAGGGGATCGAACACCGGGGAGCTGTTTTTT
>TRBV7-2|.|TRBJ1-5|.
CASSLNPGGNQPQHF
TGTGCCAGCAGCTTAAACCCAGGGGGCAATCAGCCCCAGCATTTT
>TRBV7-2|.|TRBJ2-3|.
CASSSDYLRTDTQYF
TGTGCCAGCAGCTCGGACTATCTTCGCACAGATACGCAGTATTTT
>TRBV5-6|few|TRBJ2-7|.
CASSLAWAPNEQYF
TGTGCCAGCAGCTTGGCCTGGGCCCCTAACGAGCAGTACTTC
>TRBV28|.|TRBJ2-5|TRBD2
CASSGTSGGVKTQYF
TGTGCCAGCAGTGGGACTAGCGGGGGGGTTAAGACCCAGTACTTC
>TRBV19|.|TRBJ2-3|TRBD1
CASSKAISGGSTDTQYF
TGTGCCAGTAGTAAGGCAATCTCAGGGGGAAGCACAGATACGCAGTATTTT
>TRBV10-3|few|TRBJ2-1|TRBD2
CAISGSGGTGNEQFF
TGTGCCATCAGTGGTAGCGGGGGTACAGGCAATGAGCAGTTCTTC
>TRBV28|.|TRBJ2-7|.
CASRRAGGTVKGQYF
TGTGCCAGCAGACGGGCTGGGGGCACCGTCAAGGGGCAGTACTTC
>TRBV7-2|few|TRBJ1-1|TRBD1
CASSRQGSTEAFF
TGTGCCAGCAGCCGACAGGGGAGCACTGAAGCTTTCTTT
>TRBV28|few|TRBJ1-2|.
CASIGPYYGYTF
TGTGCCAGCATTGGGCCCTACTATGGCTACACCTTC
>TRBV21-1|.|TRBJ2-3|.
CASSFTQDYSTDTQYF
TGTGCCAGCAGCTTCACCCAGGACTACAGCACAGATACGCAGTATTTT
>TRBV9|.|TRBJ2-2|.
CASSVSRQGLTGAGELFF
TGTGCCAGCAGCGTATCCAGACAGGGACTCACGGGCGCCGGGGAGCTGTTTTTT
>TRBV25-1|.|TRBJ1-1|.
CASSEYIPGRDTEAFF
TGTGCCAGCAGTGAATATATTCCAGGGCGGGACACTGAAGCTTTCTTT
>TRBV5-1|few|TRBJ2-5|.
CASSFGGAGETQYF
TGCGCCAGCAGCTTCGGAGGGGCGGGAGAGACCCAGTACTTC
>TRBV29-1|.|TRBJ1-1|TRBD1
CSAERRGRGDTEAFF
TGCAGCGCCGAACGCAGGGGGCGAGGGGACACTGAAGCTTTCTTT
>TRBV29-1|.|TRBJ2-3|.
CSVESGDTTDTQYF
TGCAGCGTTGAATCAGGTGACACCACAGATACGCAGTATTTT
>TRBV6-2/TRBV6-3|.|TRBJ2-5|.
CASSPTRQYYQETQYF
TGTGCCAGCAGTCCCACGCGGCAGTACTACCAAGAGACCCAGTACTTC
>TRBV24-1|few|TRBJ2-1|TRBD2
CATSDPLSGGSLNEQFF
TGTGCCACCAGTGATCCCCTCAGCGGGGGCTCCCTTAATGAGCAGTTCTTC
>TRBV27|few|TRBJ2-7|TRBD2
CASSLFGGSNEQYF
TGTGCCAGCAGTTTATTCGGCGGGAGTAACGAGCAGTACTTC
>TRBV6-2/TRBV6-3|.|TRBJ1-1|.
CASSAPDRYTEAFF
TGTGCCAGCAGCGCACCGGACAGATACACTGAAGCTTTCTTT
>TRBV29-1|few|TRBJ1-1|.
CSAFDRTFEAFF
TGCAGCGCCTTCGACAGGACATTTGAAGCTTTCTTT
>TRBV4-2|.|TRBJ1-6|.
CASSRGSDNSPLHF
TGTGCCAGCAGCCGGGGTTCTGATAATTCACCCCTCCACTTT
>TRBV7-3|.|TRBJ2-2|.
CVSTLQEGTGELFF
TGTGTCAGCACCTTACAGGAGGGGACCGGGGAGCTGTTTTTT